One sample yielded the 23 T cell receptor beta chains listed below, sequenced in a study of shared clonotypes between healthy human individuals. Produced via immunoSEQ multiplex PCR; TCRdb's table is partial and in-frame only. This table has 950,000 to 1,300,000 clones, about 77% appearing once. The specimen sequenced was memory CD4+ T cells sorted from blood. Subset specified: CD45RA-negative fraction. Receptor source: a young man in good health.

The CDR3 protein is CASSILAALRPYEQYF. The CDR3, as DNA: TGTGCCAGTAGTATATTGGCGGCTCTTAGGCCCTACGAGCAGTACTTC. The chain employs TRBV19 and TRBJ2-7, with D unresolved. The CDR3 is made up of 16 amino acids. Trimming cost V 2 bases and J 2 bases, with 16 bases left between them. Germline-derived CDR1 and CDR2 are LNHDA and SQIVND (reference sequence).

The chain carries TRBV5-1 and TRBJ2-7; perhaps D is TRBD1 or TRBD2 (6 bases each). V was cut by 0 bases and J by 6 bases, with 16 bases left in between. The CDR3 sequence is 15 residues long. Germline CDR1 and CDR2: SGHRS and YFSETQ. This CDR3 reads CASSLDRGPLGEQYF. The CDR3 DNA reads as TGCGCCAGCAGCTTGGATCGGGGGCCCTTGGGCGAGCAGTACTTC.

The gene calls are TRBV25-1 and TRBJ1-6; TRBD1 aligns across 7 bases. The CDR3 is 17 residues long. The V gene's germline CDR1 is MGHDK and CDR2 SYGVNS. Unmatched junction bases numbered 14, after V lost 3 bases and J lost 9 bases. This CDR3 is CASSDWAGGHRGSPLHF. The DNA of the CDR3 is TGTGCCAGCAGTGACTGGGCAGGGGGACACCGAGGTTCACCCCTCCACTTT.

The V and J genes are TRBV5-6 and TRBJ2-5; the match to TRBD1 covers 9 bases. The CDR3 covers 16 residues. The V and J ends lost 2 bases and 5 bases, in that order; junction bases with no gene match: 10. Germline lookup yields CDR1 SGHDT and CDR2 YYEEEE. DNA of the CDR3: TGTGCCAGCAGCTTCGGGACAGGGTATACGTCTGAGACCCAGTACTTC. It translates to CASSFGTGYTSETQYF.

This clone has just a few counts. This may come from a read error, since a much larger clone is one base off. This sample includes further DNA sequences coding for the same CDR3. V and J are TRBV5-4 and TRBJ2-2; D gene ambiguous. The V gene lost 0 bases and the J gene lost 2 bases, with 2 bases spanning the gap. CDR3 size: 13 residues. Looked up from germline, CDR1 is SGHNT and CDR2 is YYREEE (reference sequence). The CDR3 DNA sequence: TGTGCCAGCAGCTTGGGAAACACCGGGGAGCTGTTTTTT. As protein: CASSLGNTGELFF.

This chain links TRBV11-2 with TRBJ1-1; 8 positions agree with TRBD1. V shed 5 bases and J 11 bases; nucleotides not matched to a gene: 10. The CDR3 runs 13 residues. The V gene's germline CDR1 is SGHAT and CDR2 FQNNGV. For the CDR3, the DNA is TGTGCCAGCAGCCTCGGGACAGGACTACACGCTTTCTTT. Protein: CASSLGTGLHAFF.

The gene calls are TRBV6-5 and TRBJ2-5; D is undetermined. V was clipped by 5 bases and J by 1 base, with 8 bases between them. CDR1 and CDR2 (germline): MNHEY, SVGAGI. This CDR3 spans 13 amino acids. CDR3 bases: TGTGCCAGCAGTCAACGGTTCCAAGAGACCCAGTACTTC. Translating gives CASSQRFQETQYF.

Here the CDR3 DNA reads TGTGCCAGCAGAAGGAGCGGGGGGGCCGATGAGCAGTTCTTC. It codes for CASRRSGGADEQFF. This chain joins TRBV14 and TRBJ2-1; 10 nucleotides align to TRBD2. This CDR3 is built from 14 residues. The V gene end was trimmed by 6 bases and the J gene end by 8 bases; junction bases not matched to a gene: 7. Germline V gene data show CDR1 as SGHDN and CDR2 as FVKESK.

This clone was detected only a few times. The V call is TRBV2, the J call TRBJ1-5; tentative D call: TRBD1 (5 bases). This CDR3 is 13 amino acids long. The V end lost 6 bases, the J end lost 7 bases, and 13 bases lay between the germline ends. Germline-derived CDR1 and CDR2 are SNHLY and FYNNEI. CDR3 bases: TGTGCCAGCAGGCCTACAGGAGAACAGCCCCAGCATTTT. Encoded protein: CASRPTGEQPQHF.

This clone was seen only a few times. The CDR3 DNA reads as TGTGCCTGGAGTAAAGACAGGGAGACTGAAGCTTTCTTT. This codes for CAWSKDRETEAFF. The chain has TRBV30 and TRBJ1-1; TRBD1 agrees at 7 bases. CDR1 is GTSNPN, CDR2 SVGIG, per germline (reference sequence). V shed 2 bases and J 5 bases; nucleotides not matched to a gene: 5. The CDR3 covers 13 residues. Variable domain in full (rest from reference TRBV30 and TRBJ1-1): SQTIHQWPATLVQPVGSPLSLECTVEGTSNPNLYWYRQAAGRGLQLLFYSVGIGQISSEVPQNLSASRPQDRQFILSSKKLLLSDSGFYLCAWSKDRETEAFFGQGTRLTVV.

The rearrangement uses TRBV6-1 and TRBJ2-5, with TRBD1 as a possible D gene (7 bases). V lost 8 bases and J lost 0, with 10 bases in between. The CDR3 runs 13 residues. Germline assignment: CDR1 MNHNS and CDR2 SASEGT. DNA for the CDR3: TGTGCCAGCGGAGGGACAGACCAAGAGACCCAGTACTTC. The encoded protein is CASGGTDQETQYF.

The rearrangement uses TRBV9 and TRBJ2-3, with no clear D. Trimming shortened V by 0 bases and J by 6 bases, and 14 bases separated the two germline ends. This CDR3 has 15 amino acids. CDR1 SGDLS and CDR2 YYNGEE come from the germline V gene. The CDR3 loop reads CASSVGPERVDTQYF. The CDR3 DNA sequence: TGTGCCAGCAGCGTAGGGCCCGAAAGGGTGGATACGCAGTATTTT. Full variable domain (outside the CDR3, taken from reference TRBV9 and TRBJ2-3): DSGVTQTPKHLITATGQRVTLRCSPRSGDLSVYWYQQSLDQGLQFLIQYYNGEERAKGNILERFSAQQFPDLHSELNLSSLELGDSALYFCASSVGPERVDTQYFGPGTRLTVL.

J is TRBJ1-1 and V is TRBV29-1; TRBD1 matches 7 bases. This CDR3 is 12 amino acids long. The germline V gene has CDR1 SQVTM and CDR2 ANQGSEA. J was trimmed by 4 bases and V by 6 bases; bases with no gene match: 5. The CDR3, as DNA: TGCAGCGTGACAGGGTTGGCCACTGAAGCTTTCTTT. Its protein product is CSVTGLATEAFF. Filled out from reference TRBV29-1 and TRBJ1-1, the complete variable domain reads SAVISQKPSRDICQRGTSLTIQCQVDSQVTMMFWYRQQPGQSLTLIATANQGSEATYESGFVIDKFPISRPNLTFSTLTVSNMSPEDSSIYLCSVTGLATEAFFGQGTRLTVV.

This chain uses TRBV18 with TRBJ1-3, with D unclear. In germline, CDR1 is KGHSH, CDR2 LQKENI. CDR3 length equals 15 residues. V shed 2 bases and J shed 0 bases, with 8 bases lying between them. CDR3 protein: CASSPNTVSGNTIYF. CDR3 nucleotides: TGTGCCAGCTCACCAAACACGGTCTCTGGAAACACCATATATTTT.

The V and J genes are TRBV30 and TRBJ2-7; TRBD2 agrees at 11 bases. Germline V CDR1 and CDR2: GTSNPN, SVGIG (reference sequence). The CDR3 is 16 amino acids. Trimming at V came to 2 bases and at J to 4 bases, leaving 10 bases not matched to a gene. In nucleotides, the CDR3 is TGTGCCTGGAGTTTAAGCCCCCGGACTAGCGGGTACGAGCAGTACTTC. This codes for CAWSLSPRTSGYEQYF.

V gene TRBV5-6 combines with J gene TRBJ1-4; D not certain. CDR1 SGHDT and CDR2 YYEEEE come from the germline V gene. The CDR3 covers 13 residues. V was clipped by 2 bases and J by 8 bases, with 10 bases between them. In DNA form, the CDR3 reads TGTGCCAGCAGCTTTCTAAAGGGAGAAAAACTGTTTTTT. It encodes CASSFLKGEKLFF. Combining the CDR3 with reference TRBV5-6 and TRBJ1-4 gives the whole variable domain DAGVTQSPTHLIKTRGQQVTLRCSPKSGHDTVSWYQQALGQGPQFIFQYYEEEERQRGNFPDRFSGHQFPNYSSELNVNALLLGDSALYLCASSFLKGEKLFFGSGTQLSVL.

The J gene is TRBJ2-5, the V gene TRBV11-2; D unclear. V lost 4 bases and J lost 1, with 10 bases in between. In germline, CDR1 is SGHAT, CDR2 FQNNGV. This CDR3 is 14 amino acids long. The DNA of the CDR3 is TGTGCCAGCAGCTCGAACCCACGCCAAGAGACCCAGTACTTC. Translation: CASSSNPRQETQYF.

The chain links TRBV10-2 to TRBJ2-3, with TRBD2 identical over 9 bases. This CDR3 is 17 amino acids long. Per the germline V gene, CDR1 is WSHSY and CDR2 is SAAADI. The trim removed 7 bases at V and 4 bases at J, leaving 15 bases unmatched. CDR3 residues: CASTQTFGREGADTQYF. The CDR3 nucleotides read TGCGCCAGCACCCAAACCTTTGGGCGGGAGGGGGCAGATACGCAGTATTTT.

This chain joins TRBV5-4 and TRBJ2-6; TRBD1 might be the D (5 bases). The V gene's germline CDR1 is SGHNT and CDR2 YYREEE (reference sequence). This CDR3 is built from 17 residues. The germline V and J ends were trimmed by 0 bases and 0 bases, with 10 bases remaining between them. DNA for the CDR3: TGTGCCAGCAGCTTGGCCGGGCAGGGCTCTGGGGCCAACGTCCTGACTTTC. Residues: CASSLAGQGSGANVLTF.

The gene calls are TRBV6-1 and TRBJ1-3, with D uncertain. The CDR3 length is 13 residues. Germline V lookup: CDR1 MNHNS, CDR2 SASEGT. With 3 bases removed from V and 4 bases from J, the gap between germline ends came to 7 bases. This CDR3 reads CASSEIYGNTIYF. The CDR3 coding sequence is TGTGCCAGCAGTGAGATCTACGGAAACACCATATATTTT.

This chain uses TRBV19 with TRBJ1-5; perhaps TRBD1 as D (6 bases). There are 15 residues in the CDR3. The germline V gene encodes CDR1 LNHDA and CDR2 SQIVND (reference sequence). Trimming cost V 9 bases and J 4 bases, with 19 bases left between them. CDR3 nucleotide sequence: TGTGCCAGGAGTGATAGGGGGGGATTTAATCAGCCCCAGCATTTT. Its protein is CARSDRGGFNQPQHF.

The chain recombines TRBV6-6 with TRBJ1-1; tentatively, D is TRBD1 (6 bases). V was trimmed by 6 bases and J by 11 bases, leaving 13 bases between them. The V gene's germline CDR1 is MNHNY and CDR2 SVGAGI (reference sequence). This CDR3 contains 11 residues. DNA of the CDR3: TGTGCCAGCAGCAAAGGACAGCGGGCTTTCTTT. Translating it yields CASSKGQRAFF.

V is TRBV6-5 and J is TRBJ2-3, with D unresolved. Trimming stripped 6 bases from V and 1 base from J, with 8 bases between. This CDR3 has 13 residues. Germline lookup yields CDR1 MNHEY and CDR2 SVGAGI. CDR3 coding DNA: TGTGCCAGCAGCCGTTTGGGCACAGATACGCAGTATTTT. It encodes CASSRLGTDTQYF.